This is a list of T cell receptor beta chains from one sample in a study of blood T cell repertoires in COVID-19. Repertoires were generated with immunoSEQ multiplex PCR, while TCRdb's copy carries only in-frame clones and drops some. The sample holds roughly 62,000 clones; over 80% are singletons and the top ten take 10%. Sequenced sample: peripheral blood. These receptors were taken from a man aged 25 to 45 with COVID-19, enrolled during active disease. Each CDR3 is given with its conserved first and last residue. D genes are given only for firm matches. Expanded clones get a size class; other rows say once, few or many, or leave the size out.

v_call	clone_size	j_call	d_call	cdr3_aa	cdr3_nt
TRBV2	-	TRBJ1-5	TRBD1	CASRRDRENQPQHF	TGTGCCAGCAGGAGGGACAGGGAGAATCAGCCCCAGCATTTT
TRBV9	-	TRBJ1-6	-	CASSVDGRESSPLHF	TGTGCCAGCAGCGTAGATGGGAGGGAATCTTCACCCCTCCACTTT
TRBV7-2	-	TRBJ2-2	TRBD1	CASSDRVGDTGELFF	TGTGCCAGCAGCGACAGGGTAGGCGACACCGGGGAGCTGTTTTTT
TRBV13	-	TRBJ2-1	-	CASSLGRSFNEQFF	TGTGCCAGCAGCTTAGGCCGAAGCTTTAATGAGCAGTTCTTC
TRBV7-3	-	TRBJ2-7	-	CASSLLGNYEQYF	TGTGCCAGCAGCTTACTCGGTAACTACGAGCAGTACTTC
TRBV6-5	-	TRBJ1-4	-	CASSYSKFEKLFF	TGTGCCAGCAGTTACTCTAAATTTGAAAAACTGTTTTTT
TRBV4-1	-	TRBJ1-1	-	CASSQDPEGRTEAFF	TGCGCCAGCAGCCAAGATCCGGAGGGGAGGACTGAAGCTTTCTTT
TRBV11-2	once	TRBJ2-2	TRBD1	CASSLRDRGYTGELFF	TGTGCCAGCAGCTTACGGGACAGGGGCTACACCGGGGAGCTGTTTTTT
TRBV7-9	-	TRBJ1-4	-	CASSWGGNEKLFF	TGTGCCAGCAGCTGGGGGGGAAATGAAAAACTGTTTTTT
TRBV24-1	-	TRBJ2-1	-	CATSDSARGNEQFF	TGTGCCACCAGTGATTCCGCAAGAGGGAATGAGCAGTTCTTC
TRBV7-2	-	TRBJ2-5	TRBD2	CASSNSGGETQYF	TGTGCCAGCAGCAATAGCGGGGGAGAGACCCAGTACTTC
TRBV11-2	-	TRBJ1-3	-	CASSPPGEAGNTIYF	TGTGCCAGCAGCCCCCCCGGGGAGGCTGGAAACACCATATATTTT
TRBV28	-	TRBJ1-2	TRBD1	CASSLGTASFYGYTF	TGTGCCAGCAGTTTGGGGACAGCTTCCTTCTATGGCTACACCTTC
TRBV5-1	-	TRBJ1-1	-	CASSLDLAGLEAFF	TGCGCCAGCAGCTTGGATTTGGCAGGACTTGAAGCTTTCTTT
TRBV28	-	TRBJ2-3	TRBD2	CASPPLAGATDTQYF	TGTGCCAGCCCCCCACTAGCGGGGGCCACAGATACGCAGTATTTT
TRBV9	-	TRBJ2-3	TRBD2	CASSVGGRTDTQYF	TGTGCCAGCAGCGTGGGCGGGAGGACAGATACGCAGTATTTT
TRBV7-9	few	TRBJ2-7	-	CASSLGTDPWEQYF	TGTGCCAGCAGCTTAGGGACTGACCCCTGGGAGCAGTACTTC
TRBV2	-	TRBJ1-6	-	CAIRAGRTNSPLHF	TGTGCCATCCGAGCGGGACGGACTAATTCACCCCTCCACTTT
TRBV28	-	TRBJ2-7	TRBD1	CASTRDREYEQYF	TGTGCCAGCACACGGGACAGGGAGTACGAGCAGTACTTC
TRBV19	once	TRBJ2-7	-	CASSIEEAYEQYF	TGTGCCAGTAGTATAGAGGAGGCCTACGAGCAGTACTTC
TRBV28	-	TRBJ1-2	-	CASSSPGYGYTF	TGTGCCAGCAGTTCCCCGGGCTATGGCTACACCTTC
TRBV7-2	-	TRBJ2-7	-	CASSSTGTGNYEQYF	TGTGCCAGCAGCTCTACCGGGACTGGCAACTACGAGCAGTACTTC
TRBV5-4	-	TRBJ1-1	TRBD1	CASRLESQGFTF	TGTGCCAGCAGACTTGAGTCACAGGGGTTCACCTTT
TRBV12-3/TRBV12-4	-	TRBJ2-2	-	CASTQEVRGELFF	TGTGCCAGCACCCAGGAGGTTCGGGGGGAGCTGTTTTTT
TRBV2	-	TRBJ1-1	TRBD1	CASRRTGGLNTEAFF	TGTGCCAGCAGACGGACAGGGGGCTTGAACACTGAAGCTTTCTTT
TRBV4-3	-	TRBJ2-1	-	CASSQSGGAGNTYNEQFF	TGCGCCAGCAGCCAGAGCGGCGGCGCGGGTAATACCTACAATGAGCAGTTCTTC
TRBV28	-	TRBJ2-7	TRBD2	CASTPGSSGSYEQYF	TGTGCCAGCACCCCCGGTTCTAGCGGATCTTACGAGCAGTACTTC
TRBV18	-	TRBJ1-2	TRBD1	CASSPPGTGFGYTF	TGTGCCAGCTCACCTCCCGGGACAGGGTTCGGCTACACCTTC
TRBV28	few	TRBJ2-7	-	CASSSNEGGEQYF	TGTGCCAGCAGTTCCAACGAAGGGGGCGAGCAGTACTTC
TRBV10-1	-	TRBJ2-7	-	CASSADSAGREQYF	TGCGCCAGCAGTGCCGACTCGGCAGGGAGGGAGCAGTACTTC
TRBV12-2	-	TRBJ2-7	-	CASRLEIGALLAGGPAYEQYF	TGTGCAAGTCGCTTAGAGATTGGGGCCTTATTAGCGGGAGGGCCTGCCTACGAGCAGTACTTC
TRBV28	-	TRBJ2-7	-	CASSLGSYEQYF	TGTGCCAGCAGTTTAGGCAGCTACGAGCAGTACTTC
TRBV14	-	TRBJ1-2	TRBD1	CASSPRQGDSAGYTF	TGTGCCAGCAGCCCCCGACAGGGGGACTCTGCTGGCTACACCTTC
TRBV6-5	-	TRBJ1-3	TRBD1	CASRGQGSGNTIYF	TGTGCCAGCAGAGGACAGGGATCTGGAAACACCATATATTTT
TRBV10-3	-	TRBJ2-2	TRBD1	CAISESATGRTGELFF	TGTGCCATCAGTGAGTCAGCGACAGGGCGCACCGGGGAGCTGTTTTTT
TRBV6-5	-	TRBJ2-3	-	CASSYSKRDTQYF	TGTGCCAGCAGTTACTCCAAGCGGGATACGCAGTATTTT
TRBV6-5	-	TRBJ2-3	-	CASKTGDIDGDTQYF	TGTGCCAGCAAGACAGGTGACATCGACGGGGATACGCAGTATTTT
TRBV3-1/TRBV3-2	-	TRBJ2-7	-	CASSQEMQFYEQYF	TGTGCCAGCAGCCAAGAGATGCAGTTCTACGAGCAGTACTTC
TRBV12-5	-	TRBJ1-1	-	CASGSGFGTEAFF	TGTGCTAGTGGTTCAGGGTTCGGGACTGAAGCTTTCTTT
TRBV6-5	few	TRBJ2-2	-	CASKRLDRNGELFF	TGTGCCAGCAAAAGACTAGATCGAAACGGGGAGCTGTTTTTT
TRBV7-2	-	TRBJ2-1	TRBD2	CASSFGLAGGFF	TGTGCCAGCAGCTTCGGACTAGCGGGAGGGTTCTTC
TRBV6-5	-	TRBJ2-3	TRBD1	CASMVGQGSDTQYF	TGTGCCAGCATGGTCGGACAGGGGTCAGATACGCAGTATTTT
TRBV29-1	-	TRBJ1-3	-	CSVSKVSGNTIYF	TGCAGCGTTTCTAAAGTCTCTGGAAACACCATATATTTT
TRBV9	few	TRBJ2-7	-	CASSPRAELVYEQYF	TGTGCCAGCAGCCCCAGGGCTGAGCTTGTCTACGAGCAGTACTTC
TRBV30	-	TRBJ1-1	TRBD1	CTGDSNTEAFF	TGCACCGGGGACAGCAACACTGAAGCTTTCTTT
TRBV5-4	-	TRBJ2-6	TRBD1	CASTSGTGGLGANVLTF	TGTGCCAGCACCTCCGGGACAGGGGGCTTAGGGGCCAACGTCCTGACTTTC
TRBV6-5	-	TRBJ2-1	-	CASSLLQGFNEQFF	TGTGCCAGCAGTCTATTACAGGGCTTTAATGAGCAGTTCTTC
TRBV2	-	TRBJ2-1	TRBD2	CASGLSGSYNEQFF	TGTGCCAGCGGTCTTAGCGGGAGCTACAATGAGCAGTTCTTC
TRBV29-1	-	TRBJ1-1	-	CSAAIGTEAFF	TGCAGCGCAGCGATTGGCACTGAAGCTTTCTTT
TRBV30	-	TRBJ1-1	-	CAWISRQGDRHTEAFF	TGTGCCTGGATCTCTCGGCAGGGCGATAGACACACTGAAGCTTTCTTT
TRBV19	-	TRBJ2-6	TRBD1	CASSFGQGLSGANVLTF	TGTGCCAGTAGCTTTGGACAGGGTCTCTCTGGGGCCAACGTCCTGACTTTC
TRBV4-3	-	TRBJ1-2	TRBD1	CASSLQRGTGGDYGYTF	TGCGCCAGCAGCCTCCAAAGGGGGACAGGGGGGGACTATGGCTACACCTTC
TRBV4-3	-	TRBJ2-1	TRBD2	CASSQYSGSEQFF	TGCGCCAGCAGCCAATATAGCGGGAGTGAGCAGTTCTTC
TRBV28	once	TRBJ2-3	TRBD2	CASSFSGTTDTQYF	TGTGCCAGCAGTTTTAGCGGGACGACAGATACGCAGTATTTT
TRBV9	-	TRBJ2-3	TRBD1	CASSVEGQGISIPTDTQYF	TGTGCCAGCAGCGTAGAGGGACAGGGGATATCCATCCCCACAGATACGCAGTATTTT
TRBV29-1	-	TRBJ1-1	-	CSVEDPGTEAFF	TGCAGCGTTGAAGATCCGGGGACTGAAGCTTTCTTT
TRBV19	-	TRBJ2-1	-	CASSIGGFGAYNEQFF	TGTGCCAGTAGTATAGGCGGATTCGGGGCCTACAATGAGCAGTTCTTC
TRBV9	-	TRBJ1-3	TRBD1	CASSEGRTGVHF	TGTGCCAGCAGCGAGGGGAGGACAGGGGTGCATTTT
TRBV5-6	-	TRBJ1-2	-	CASSWDTRNYGYTF	TGTGCCAGCAGCTGGGACACTAGGAACTATGGCTACACCTTC